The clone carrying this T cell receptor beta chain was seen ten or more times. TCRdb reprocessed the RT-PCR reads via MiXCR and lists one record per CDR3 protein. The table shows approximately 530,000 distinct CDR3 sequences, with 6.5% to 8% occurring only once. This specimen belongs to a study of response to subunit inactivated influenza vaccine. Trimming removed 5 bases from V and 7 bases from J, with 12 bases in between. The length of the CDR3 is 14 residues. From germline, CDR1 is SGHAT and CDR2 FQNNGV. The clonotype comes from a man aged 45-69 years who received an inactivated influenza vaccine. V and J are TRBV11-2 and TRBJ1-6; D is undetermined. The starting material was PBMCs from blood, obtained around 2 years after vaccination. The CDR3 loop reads CASSPTDLNSPLHF. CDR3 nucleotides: TGTGCCAGCAGCCCCACCGACCTGAATTCACCCCTCCACTTT.